This TCR beta chain was recorded in a study of blood T cell repertoires in COVID-19. Overall study context: COVID-19 samples from acute and convalescent phases originated in the United States, Italy and Spain.

This CDR3 contains 15 residues. V was clipped by 5 bases and J by 7 bases; unmatched bases: 8. The germline V gene encodes CDR1 MNHEY and CDR2 SMNVEV (reference sequence). Using immunoSEQ multiplex PCR, the repertoire was profiled, and TCRdb retains in-frame clones only, with some absent. The sample lists 95,000 to 110,000 clones, 88% occurring once. V usage is TRBV27 and J usage is TRBJ1-6; 7 nucleotides align to TRBD1. Sequenced: peripheral blood. The source is a human donor in a cohort sampled during active COVID-19. The CDR3 DNA reads TGTGCCAGCAGTCCACGACAGGGCTGGAATTCACCCCTCCACTTT. Amino acids: CASSPRQGWNSPLHF.